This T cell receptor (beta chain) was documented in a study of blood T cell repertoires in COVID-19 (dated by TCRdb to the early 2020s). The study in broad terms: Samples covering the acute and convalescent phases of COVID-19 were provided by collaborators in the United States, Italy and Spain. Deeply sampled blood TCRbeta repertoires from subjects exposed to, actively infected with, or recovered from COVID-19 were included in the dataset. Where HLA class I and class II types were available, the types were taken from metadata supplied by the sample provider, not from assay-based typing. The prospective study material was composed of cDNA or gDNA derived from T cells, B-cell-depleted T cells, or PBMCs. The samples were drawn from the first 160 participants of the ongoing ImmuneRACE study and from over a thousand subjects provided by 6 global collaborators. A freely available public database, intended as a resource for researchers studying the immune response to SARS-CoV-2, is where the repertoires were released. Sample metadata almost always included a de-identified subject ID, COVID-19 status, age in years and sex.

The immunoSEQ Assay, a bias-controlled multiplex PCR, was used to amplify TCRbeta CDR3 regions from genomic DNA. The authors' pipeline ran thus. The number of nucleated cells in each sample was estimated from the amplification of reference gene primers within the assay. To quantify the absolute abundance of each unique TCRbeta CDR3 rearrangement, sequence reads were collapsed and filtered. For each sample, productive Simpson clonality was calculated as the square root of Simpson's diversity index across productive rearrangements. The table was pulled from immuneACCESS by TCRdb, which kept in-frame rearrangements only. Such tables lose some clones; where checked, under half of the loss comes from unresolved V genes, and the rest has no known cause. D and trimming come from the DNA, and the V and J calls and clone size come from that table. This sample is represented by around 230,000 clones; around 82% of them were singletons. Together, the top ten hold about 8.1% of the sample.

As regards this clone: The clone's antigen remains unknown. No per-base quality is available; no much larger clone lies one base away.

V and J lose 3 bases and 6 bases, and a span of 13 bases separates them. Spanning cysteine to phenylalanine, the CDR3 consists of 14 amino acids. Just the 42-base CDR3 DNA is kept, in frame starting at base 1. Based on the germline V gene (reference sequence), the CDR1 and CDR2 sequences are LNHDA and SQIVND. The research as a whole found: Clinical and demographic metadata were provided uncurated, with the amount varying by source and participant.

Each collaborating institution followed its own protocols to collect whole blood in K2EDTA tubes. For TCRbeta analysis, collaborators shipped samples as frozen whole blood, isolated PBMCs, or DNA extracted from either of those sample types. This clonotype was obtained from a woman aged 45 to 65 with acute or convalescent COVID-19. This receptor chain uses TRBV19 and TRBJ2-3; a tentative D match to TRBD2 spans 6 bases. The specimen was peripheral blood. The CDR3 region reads CASSISGSPDTQYF. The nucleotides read TGTGCCAGTAGTATTTCCGGGAGCCCCGATACGCAGTATTTT.